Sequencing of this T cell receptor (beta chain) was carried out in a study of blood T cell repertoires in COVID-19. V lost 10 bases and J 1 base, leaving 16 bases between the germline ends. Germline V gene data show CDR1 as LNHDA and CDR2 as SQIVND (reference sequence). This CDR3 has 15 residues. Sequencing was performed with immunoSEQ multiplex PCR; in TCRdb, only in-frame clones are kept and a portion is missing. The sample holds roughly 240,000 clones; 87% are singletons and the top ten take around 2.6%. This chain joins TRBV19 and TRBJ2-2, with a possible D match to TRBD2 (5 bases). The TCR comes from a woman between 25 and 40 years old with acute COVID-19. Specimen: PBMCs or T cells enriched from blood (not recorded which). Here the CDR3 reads CATRKVAQNTGELFF. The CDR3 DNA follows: TGTGCCACCCGCAAGGTAGCGCAGAACACCGGGGAGCTGTTTTTT.